A single sample is the source of the 22 T cell receptor beta chains below, sequenced in a study of T cells after posttransplantation cyclophosphamide. Assay used: immunoSEQ multiplex PCR; TCRdb lists only in-frame clones, some missing. The repertoire has about 4,800 clones, 72% of them found once; the top ten carry 17%. Busulfan-fludarabine conditioning, marrow transplant, and cyclophosphamide on days +3 and +4 were administered. Here the sequenced sample was PBMCs, taken 362 days after allogeneic stem cell transplant with posttransplant cyclophosphamide. These receptors all stem from a male patient between 60 and 69 years old who received an allogeneic stem cell transplant from an unrelated donor, was CMV-positive, and had acute GVHD only. Some T cells may trace back to the graft donor.

This chain links TRBV4-2 with TRBJ1-1; D ambiguous. The germline V gene has CDR1 LGHNA and CDR2 YNFKEQ. Trimming left V 0 bases short and J 6 bases short, with 11 bases between. The CDR3 covers 14 residues. CDR3 region: CASSQEYGGAEAFF. The CDR3 DNA sequence: TGTGCCAGCAGCCAAGAATACGGAGGCGCTGAAGCTTTCTTT.

The V and J genes are TRBV6-5 and TRBJ1-1, with D possibly being TRBD1 (5 bases). With 8 bases removed from V and 4 bases from J, the gap between germline ends came to 20 bases. Germline CDR1 and CDR2: MNHEY and SVGAGI. This CDR3 has 15 amino acids. This chain's CDR3 is CASLGGAAPGTEAFF. CDR3 bases: TGTGCCAGCTTAGGAGGGGCCGCACCGGGCACTGAAGCTTTCTTT.

CDR3 residues: CSVLESGNEKLFF. In DNA, the CDR3 is TGCAGCGTCCTGGAAAGCGGGAATGAAAAACTGTTTTTT. The gene calls are TRBV29-1 and TRBJ1-4, with D uncertain. Trimming took off 6 bases at V and 5 bases at J, with 13 bases between the two ends. Per germline, CDR1 SQVTM and CDR2 ANQGSEA. The CDR3 runs 13 residues.

The genes are TRBV18 and TRBJ1-5, with D hard to call. This CDR3 spans 14 amino acids. The V gene lost 2 bases and the J gene lost 4 bases, with 9 bases spanning the gap. Germline loops: CDR1 KGHSH, CDR2 LQKENI. In nucleotides, the CDR3 is TGTGCCAGCTCACCATTGGGAGGGAATCAGCCCCAGCATTTT. Translating gives CASSPLGGNQPQHF.

This clone was seen only a few times. The chain recombines TRBV30 with TRBJ1-2; D is possibly TRBD1 (6 bases). The ends were cut back, 0 bases at V and 3 bases at J, with 8 bases in the middle. CDR3 length equals 13 residues. Germline V gene data show CDR1 as GTSNPN and CDR2 as SVGIG (reference sequence). The CDR3 protein is CAWSVSGDYGYTF. CDR3 sequence (DNA): TGTGCCTGGAGTGTATCAGGGGACTATGGCTACACCTTC.

This clone is a singleton in its sample. The V call is TRBV4-1, the J call TRBJ2-7; 10 nucleotides line up with TRBD2. The V gene's germline CDR1 is MGHRA and CDR2 YSYEKL. V shed 1 base, J shed 2 bases, and the junction held 5 bases outside the gene matches. CDR3 length: 16 amino acids. The CDR3: CASSQVASGGAYEQYF. CDR3 in DNA: TGCGCCAGCAGCCAAGTGGCTAGCGGGGGAGCCTACGAGCAGTACTTC.

The V and J genes are TRBV10-3 and TRBJ1-1, with D unclear. Trimming left V 6 bases short and J 3 bases short, with 11 bases between. The germline gives CDR1 ENHRY, CDR2 SYGVKD. This CDR3 has 13 residues. CDR3: CAIRRPGDTEAFF. The CDR3 coding sequence is TGTGCCATCAGGAGACCCGGGGACACTGAAGCTTTCTTT.

This rearrangement joins TRBV28 to TRBJ2-5; D gene ambiguous. The CDR3 extends over 13 amino acids. Trimming removed 2 bases at V and 4 bases at J, with 8 bases between. Germline assignment: CDR1 MDHEN and CDR2 SYDVKM. This CDR3 reads CASSLPSPETQYF. The CDR3 nucleotides are TGTGCCAGCAGTTTACCGTCCCCAGAGACCCAGTACTTC.

The gene calls are TRBV7-2 and TRBJ2-7, with 8 bases that match TRBD1. Trimming at V came to 2 bases and at J to 1 base, leaving 13 bases not matched to a gene. Per germline, CDR1 SGHTA and CDR2 FQGNSA. The CDR3 covers 18 residues. The CDR3 reads CASSLRSANRGFSYEQYF. DNA of the CDR3: TGTGCCAGCAGCTTACGTTCGGCGAACAGGGGGTTTTCCTACGAGCAGTACTTC.

The genes are TRBV7-6 and TRBJ2-1; TRBD1 aligns across 7 bases. The V gene's germline CDR1 is SGHVS and CDR2 FNYEAQ. The CDR3 spans 17 residues. Trimming cost V 1 base and J 0 bases; bases outside gene matches: 6. In nucleotides, the CDR3 is TGTGCCAGCAGCTTAGAAGGGGGCTGGAGCTCCTACAATGAGCAGTTCTTC. Amino acids: CASSLEGGWSSYNEQFF.

For the CDR3, the DNA is TGCACCAGCAGCCGGGGGGCTAGCGGGAGAGATGAGCAGTTCTTC. Amino acid sequence: CTSSRGASGRDEQFF. The rearrangement joins TRBV1 to TRBJ2-1; the D call TRBD2 from the table was never checked on the DNA. TRBV1 is designated a pseudogene. The CDR3 has 15 amino acids.

J is TRBJ2-3 and V is TRBV4-3; 12 bases are a match to TRBD2. Germline CDR1 reads LGHNA; CDR2 reads YSLEER. The CDR3 is 18 amino acids. After removal of 4 bases from V and 0 bases from J, the junction contained 8 bases not matched to a gene. In DNA form, the CDR3 reads TGCGCCAGCAGCCTCCTAGCGGGGGGGAACCCTAGCACAGATACGCAGTATTTT. This codes for CASSLLAGGNPSTDTQYF.

The chain joins TRBV30 to TRBJ2-2, with a weak D call TRBD2 (7 bases). Between the trimmed V and J ends, which lost 5 bases and 5 bases, there was a span of 18 bases. From germline, CDR1 is GTSNPN and CDR2 SVGIG (reference sequence). This CDR3 has 15 amino acids. The DNA for the CDR3 is TGTGCCTGGGCGAGGGGGGGGTCGGGTACCGGGGAGCTGTTTTTT. Its translation: CAWARGGSGTGELFF.

This clone is judged medium-sized (0.01 to 0.1%). V and J are TRBV6-1 and TRBJ2-7; TRBD2 matches at 9 bases. This CDR3 is built from 16 residues. V shed 1 base and J 2 bases; nucleotides not matched to a gene: 6. Germline CDR1 reads MNHNS; CDR2 reads SASEGT. The CDR3 spells CASSEVKAGGTYEQYF. The CDR3 DNA is TGTGCCAGCAGTGAAGTTAAAGCGGGAGGAACCTACGAGCAGTACTTC.

The V gene is TRBV19, the J gene TRBJ1-4, with a weak D call TRBD1 (6 bases). With 3 bases removed from V and 4 bases from J, the gap between germline ends came to 15 bases. Germline CDR1 is LNHDA and CDR2 is SQIVND (reference sequence). The CDR3 consists of 16 residues. CDR3 amino acids: CASSILSDRLNEKLFF. The CDR3 DNA reads as TGTGCCAGTAGTATTTTGTCGGACAGACTTAATGAAAAACTGTTTTTT.

The V gene is TRBV7-9, the J gene TRBJ2-1; 16 nucleotides line up with TRBD2. Germline assignment: CDR1 SEHNR and CDR2 FQNEAQ (reference sequence). V lost 1 base and J lost 8; bases outside the gene matches: 5. This CDR3 has 17 amino acids. The CDR3 region has the DNA TGTGCCAGCAGCTTAGGGGGACTAGCGGGGGGGCTGTATGAGCAGTTCTTC. Protein product: CASSLGGLAGGLYEQFF.

The chain uses TRBV20-1 and TRBJ2-7; TRBD1 agrees at 8 bases. The junction had 4 bases not matched to a gene; V was cut back by 5 bases and J by 7 bases. This CDR3 is built from 11 residues. The germline gives CDR1 DFQATT, CDR2 SNEGSKA (reference sequence). This CDR3 is CSAADRVEQYF. Written as DNA, the CDR3 is TGCAGTGCTGCGGACAGGGTTGAGCAGTACTTC.

The J gene is TRBJ2-7, the V gene TRBV27, with D possibly being TRBD1 (5 bases). This CDR3 spans 15 amino acids. The V gene's germline CDR1 is MNHEY and CDR2 SMNVEV (reference sequence). The V end lost 3 bases, the J end lost 3 bases, and 15 bases lay between the germline ends. CDR3 bases: TGTGCCAGCAGTTTTTCACAGGTCCCGATCTACGAGCAGTACTTC. The encoded protein is CASSFSQVPIYEQYF.

The J gene is TRBJ2-7, the V gene TRBV19; 7 bases are shared with TRBD1. Per germline, CDR1 LNHDA and CDR2 SQIVND (reference sequence). The ends lost 10 bases at V and 4 bases at J; junction bases unmatched: 10. The CDR3 extends over 13 amino acids. Here the CDR3 reads CATSQGTEYEQYF. CDR3 in DNA: TGTGCCACCTCACAGGGGACGGAGTACGAGCAGTACTTC.

CDR3 region: CATFPGQGSGELFF. The CDR3 coding sequence is TGTGCCACCTTCCCGGGACAGGGGTCCGGGGAGCTGTTTTTT. The V gene is TRBV6-1, the J gene TRBJ2-2, with 10 nucleotides matching TRBD1. The germline CDR1 and CDR2 sequences are MNHNS and SASEGT. J lost 6 bases, V lost 10 bases, and 8 bases had no gene match. The CDR3 spans 14 residues.

The chain is built from TRBV5-1 and TRBJ2-7; D is ambiguous. V gave up 5 bases and J gave up 3 bases, with 6 bases separating them. Germline V gene lookup returns CDR1 SGHRS and CDR2 YFSETQ. CDR3 length: 11 amino acids. CDR3 DNA: TGCGCCAGCAGAGAGAACTACGAGCAGTACTTC. This gives the protein CASRENYEQYF.

This clone was picked up a small number of times. This chain connects TRBV12-5 to TRBJ1-1; TRBD1 matches at 7 bases. This CDR3 comprises 16 residues. The germline V gene has CDR1 LGHNT and CDR2 FRNRAP. The V gene end was trimmed by 4 bases and the J gene end by 3 bases; junction bases not matched to a gene: 11. The CDR3 DNA reads as TGTGCTAGTGGTTCGCCCTTCCTGACAGGGCACACTGAAGCTTTCTTT. The encoded protein is CASGSPFLTGHTEAFF.